Listed here is a single T cell receptor (beta chain). Germline V gene data show CDR1 as SNHLY and CDR2 as FYNNEI. The CDR3 length is 14 residues. Trimming stripped 7 bases from V and 0 bases from J, with 7 bases between. The sample originates from a study of shared clonotypes between healthy human individuals. The repertoire was sequenced with immunoSEQ multiplex PCR; TCRdb's copy has only in-frame clones and lacks some. The table records hundreds of thousands of clones, 70% to 80% of them present only once. V gene TRBV2 combines with J gene TRBJ2-6; D unresolved. The sequence derives from a woman aged 35 to 49 in good health. Some clones in this sample may be carry-over from other donors' samples. Material for sequencing was PBMCs. The CDR3 sequence is CASMVDSGANVLTF. The DNA of the CDR3 is TGTGCCAGCATGGTGGACTCTGGGGCCAACGTCCTGACTTTC.